The T cell receptor (beta chain) under discussion was sequenced for a study of regulatory T cells in long-lasting Graves disease. V lost 5 bases, J lost 6 bases, and 4 bases stayed unmatched. The germline V gene has CDR1 MNHEY and CDR2 SMNVEV (reference sequence). The CDR3 is 14 residues long. Investigators prepared the TCR beta libraries by applying iRepertoire HTBI primers and Arm-PCR of CDR3 regions. TCRdb re-analysed the multiplex PCR reads in MiXCR, keeping a single row per CDR3 protein. The repertoire has over 450,000 distinct CDR3 sequences, about 11% of them found once; the top ten carry about 8.9%. The time point here: newly diagnosed GD, antithyroid drugs for less than 3 months. After RNA was extracted from PBMCs, the TCR library was made from it. The study's findings and limits: Those with persistent Graves' had less TCR diversity than newly diagnosed patients. Among the persistent patients, 2,500 to 3,000 public clonotypes were shared, more than the approximately 960 shared among new patients.

This clonotype has at least ten counts. No antigen is known for it. The sample also formed part of further work on T cells in Graves' hyperthyroidism and ophthalmopathy.

This chain connects TRBV27 to TRBJ1-6; TRBD1 matches 7 bases. Here the sequenced sample was peripheral blood mononuclear cells (PBMCs), taken at new diagnosis, from a patient treated with antithyroid drugs. The TCR comes from a woman aged 30 to 39 with Graves disease. The CDR3 DNA sequence: TGTGCCAGCAGTCGGGGACAGAGTAATTCACCCCTCCACTTT. Protein: CASSRGQSNSPLHF.